This record covers a single TCR beta chain. Its antigen is unknown. TCRdb's table, derived via immunoSEQ multiplex PCR, lists solely in-frame clones and lacks some. This sample yields about 2,100,000 clones, of which approximately 94% are seen a single time; about 1.8% belongs to the top ten. The naive CD8 population came from CD45RO-negative cells selected for CCR7, without terminally differentiated effector memory CD45RA+ cells. This specimen belongs to a study of shared clonotypes between healthy human individuals. Overall study: Ranging from 18 to 49 in age, donors were a couple of women and a few men. The study's findings and limits: Sequencing of the sorted subsets was shown by rarefaction to be incomplete despite large depth.

Looked up from germline, CDR1 is SGDLS and CDR2 is YYNGEE. The CDR3 runs 14 residues. V shed 1 base and J 6 bases; nucleotides not matched to a gene: 3. The receptor was derived from a man between 18 and 35 years old in good health. Some clones in this sample may be carry-over from other donors' samples. This chain connects TRBV9 to TRBJ2-1, with TRBD2 matching over 8 bases. Specimen: naive CD8+ T cells from PBMCs. CDR3 DNA: TGTGCCAGCAGCGTAAGCGGGAGCGGCAATGAGCAGTTCTTC. Translating gives CASSVSGSGNEQFF. Variable domain in full (rest from reference TRBV9 and TRBJ2-1): DSGVTQTPKHLITATGQRVTLRCSPRSGDLSVYWYQQSLDQGLQFLIQYYNGEERAKGNILERFSAQQFPDLHSELNLSSLELGDSALYFCASSVSGSGNEQFFGPGTRLTVL.